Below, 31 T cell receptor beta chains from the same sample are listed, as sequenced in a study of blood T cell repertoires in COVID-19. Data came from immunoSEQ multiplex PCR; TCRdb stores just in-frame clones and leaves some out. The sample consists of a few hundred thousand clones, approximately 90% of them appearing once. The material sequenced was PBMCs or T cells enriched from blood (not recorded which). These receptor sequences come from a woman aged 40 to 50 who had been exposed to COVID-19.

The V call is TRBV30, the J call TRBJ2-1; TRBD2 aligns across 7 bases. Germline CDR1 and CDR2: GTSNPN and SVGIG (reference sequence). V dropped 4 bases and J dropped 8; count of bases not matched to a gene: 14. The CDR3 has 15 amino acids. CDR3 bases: TGTGCCTGGATGCGGGGGAGACTACCCTTCGATGAGCAGTTCTTC. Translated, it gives CAWMRGRLPFDEQFF.

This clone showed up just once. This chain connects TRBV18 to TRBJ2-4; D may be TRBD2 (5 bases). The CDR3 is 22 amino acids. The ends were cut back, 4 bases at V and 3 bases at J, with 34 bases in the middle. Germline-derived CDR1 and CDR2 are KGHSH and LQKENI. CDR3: CASSLLRATNTAGTLVKNIQYF. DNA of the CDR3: TGTGCCAGCTCACTACTAAGGGCCACTAATACGGCGGGCACCTTGGTCAAAAACATTCAGTACTTC. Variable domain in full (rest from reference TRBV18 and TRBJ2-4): NAGVMQNPRHLVRRRGQEARLRCSPMKGHSHVYWYRQLPEEGLKFMVYLQKENIIDESGMPKERFSAEFPKEGPSILRIQQVVRGDSAAYFCASSLLRATNTAGTLVKNIQYFGAGTRLSVL.

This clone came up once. CDR3 sequence reads: CAAIDYNEQFF. The CDR3 DNA is TGTGCCGCGATTGACTACAATGAGCAGTTCTTC. This sequence joins TRBV30 and TRBJ2-1; D not resolved. Trimming removed 8 bases at V and 3 bases at J, with 8 bases between. The CDR3 has 11 amino acids. CDR1 GTSNPN and CDR2 SVGIG come from the germline V gene (reference sequence).

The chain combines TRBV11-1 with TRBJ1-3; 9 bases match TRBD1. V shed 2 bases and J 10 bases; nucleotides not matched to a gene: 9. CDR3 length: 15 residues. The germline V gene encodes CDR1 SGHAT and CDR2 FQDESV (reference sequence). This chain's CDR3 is CASSLPRTGETTIYF. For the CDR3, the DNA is TGTGCCAGCAGCTTACCTCGGACAGGGGAAACGACCATATATTTT.

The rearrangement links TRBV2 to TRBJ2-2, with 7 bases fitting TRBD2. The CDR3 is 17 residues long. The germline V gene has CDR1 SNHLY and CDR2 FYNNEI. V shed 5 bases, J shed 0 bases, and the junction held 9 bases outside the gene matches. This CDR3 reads CASSYSASGTNTGELFF. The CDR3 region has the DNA TGTGCCAGCAGTTATTCGGCTAGCGGAACGAACACCGGGGAGCTGTTTTTT.

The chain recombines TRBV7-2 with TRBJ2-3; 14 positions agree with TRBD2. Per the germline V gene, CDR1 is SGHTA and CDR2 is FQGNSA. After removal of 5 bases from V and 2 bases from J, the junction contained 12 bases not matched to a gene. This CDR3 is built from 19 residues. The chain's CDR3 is CASSASTTSGRELTDTQYF. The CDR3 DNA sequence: TGTGCCAGCAGCGCCTCGACGACTAGCGGGAGGGAACTCACAGATACGCAGTATTTT.

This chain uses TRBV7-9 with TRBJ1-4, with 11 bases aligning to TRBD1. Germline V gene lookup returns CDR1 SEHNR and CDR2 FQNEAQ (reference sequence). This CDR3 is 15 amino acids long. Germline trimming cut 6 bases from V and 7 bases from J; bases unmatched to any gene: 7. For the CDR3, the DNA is TGTGCCAGCAGGTCGATGGACAGGGGGCGTGAAAAACTGTTTTTT. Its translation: CASRSMDRGREKLFF.

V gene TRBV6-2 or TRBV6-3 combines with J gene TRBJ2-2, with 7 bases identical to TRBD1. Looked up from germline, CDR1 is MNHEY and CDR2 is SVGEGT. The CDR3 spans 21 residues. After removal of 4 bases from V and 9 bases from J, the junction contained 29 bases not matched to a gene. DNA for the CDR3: TGTGCCAGCAGTTTTAGGAGACAGGGCCGAACTAATTCTCCCGGACCCCGGGAGCTGTTTTTT. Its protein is CASSFRRQGRTNSPGPRELFF.

The CDR3 coding sequence is TGTGCCACCAGTGATGGCGGACAGGGGACAGATACGCAGTATTTT. Protein: CATSDGGQGTDTQYF. The chain uses TRBV24-1 and TRBJ2-3; 9 positions agree with TRBD1. Trimming took 3 bases from V and 3 from J; bases not matched to a gene: 3. This CDR3 region has 15 residues. Germline lookup yields CDR1 KGHDR and CDR2 SFDVKD.

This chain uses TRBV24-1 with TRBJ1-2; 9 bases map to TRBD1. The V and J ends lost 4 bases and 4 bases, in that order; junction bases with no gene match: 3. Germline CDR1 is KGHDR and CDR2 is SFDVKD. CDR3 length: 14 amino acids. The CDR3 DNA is TGTGCCACCAGTGACCCGGACAGGGGCTATGGCTACACCTTC. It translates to CATSDPDRGYGYTF.

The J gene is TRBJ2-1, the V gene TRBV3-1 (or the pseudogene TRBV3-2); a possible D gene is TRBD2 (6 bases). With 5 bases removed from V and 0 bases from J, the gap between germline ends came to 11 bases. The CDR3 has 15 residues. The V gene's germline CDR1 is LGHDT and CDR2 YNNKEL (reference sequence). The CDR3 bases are TGTGCCAGCAGCACCCGGGGGATCTCCTACAATGAGCAGTTCTTC. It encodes CASSTRGISYNEQFF.

Here the CDR3 reads CASGPRGGETQYF. The CDR3 region has the DNA TGTGCCAGCGGGCCCCGTGGAGGAGAGACCCAGTACTTC. This sequence joins TRBV7-2 and TRBJ2-5; TRBD2 is a possible D gene (5 bases). CDR3 length: 13 residues. Trimming shortened V by 8 bases and J by 4 bases, and 14 bases separated the two germline ends. Germline V gives CDR1 SGHTA, CDR2 FQGNSA. The full variable domain, with the rest looked up from reference TRBV7-2 and TRBJ2-5, is GAGVSQSPSNKVTEKGKDVELRCDPISGHTALYWYRQSLGQGLEFLIYFQGNSAPDKSGLPSDRFSAERTGGSVSTLTIQRTQQEDSAVYLCASGPRGGETQYFGPGTRLLVL.

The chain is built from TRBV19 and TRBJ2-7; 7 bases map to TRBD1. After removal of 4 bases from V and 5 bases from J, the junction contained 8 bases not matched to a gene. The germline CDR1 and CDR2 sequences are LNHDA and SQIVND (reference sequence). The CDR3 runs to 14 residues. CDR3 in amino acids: CASSTRQGGDEQYF. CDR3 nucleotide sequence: TGTGCCAGTAGTACCCGACAGGGCGGCGACGAGCAGTACTTC.

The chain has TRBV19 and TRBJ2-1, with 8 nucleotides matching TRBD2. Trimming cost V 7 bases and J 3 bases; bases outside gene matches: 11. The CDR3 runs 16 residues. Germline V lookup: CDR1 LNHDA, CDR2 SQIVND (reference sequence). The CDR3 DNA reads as TGTGCCAGTACCCCTATTATAACTAGCGGCTACAATGAGCAGTTCTTC. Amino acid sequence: CASTPIITSGYNEQFF.

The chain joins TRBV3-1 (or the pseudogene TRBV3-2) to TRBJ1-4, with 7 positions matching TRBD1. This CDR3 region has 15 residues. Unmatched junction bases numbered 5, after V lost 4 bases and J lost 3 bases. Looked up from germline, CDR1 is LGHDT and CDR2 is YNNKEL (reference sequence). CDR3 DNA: TGTGCCAGCAGCCCCGGACAGGCCTCTAATGAAAAACTGTTTTTT. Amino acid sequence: CASSPGQASNEKLFF.

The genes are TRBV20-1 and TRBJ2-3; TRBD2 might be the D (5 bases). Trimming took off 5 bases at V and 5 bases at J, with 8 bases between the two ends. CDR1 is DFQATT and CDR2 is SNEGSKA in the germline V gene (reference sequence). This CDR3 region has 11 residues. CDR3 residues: CSAHTRDTQYF. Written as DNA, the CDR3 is TGCAGTGCTCACACTAGAGATACGCAGTATTTT.

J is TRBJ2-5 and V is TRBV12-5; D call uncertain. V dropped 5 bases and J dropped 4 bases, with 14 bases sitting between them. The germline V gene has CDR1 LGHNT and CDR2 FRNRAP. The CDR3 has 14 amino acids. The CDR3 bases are TGTGCTAGTGGTAGCCAAGGTTCGGGAGAGACCCAGTACTTC. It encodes CASGSQGSGETQYF.

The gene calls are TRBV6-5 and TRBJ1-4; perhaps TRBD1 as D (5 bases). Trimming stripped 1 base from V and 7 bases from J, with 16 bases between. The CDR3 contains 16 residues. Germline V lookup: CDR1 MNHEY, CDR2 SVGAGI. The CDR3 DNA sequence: TGTGCCAGCAGTTACTACCCGGGGGTCGGGGTTGAAAAACTGTTTTTT. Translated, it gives CASSYYPGVGVEKLFF.

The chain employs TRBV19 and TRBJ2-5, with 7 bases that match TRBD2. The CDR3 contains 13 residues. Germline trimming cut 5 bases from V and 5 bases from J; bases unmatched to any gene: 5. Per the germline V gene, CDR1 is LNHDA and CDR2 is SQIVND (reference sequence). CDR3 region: CASSFAGVETQYF. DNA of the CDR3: TGTGCCAGTAGTTTCGCGGGGGTGGAGACCCAGTACTTC.

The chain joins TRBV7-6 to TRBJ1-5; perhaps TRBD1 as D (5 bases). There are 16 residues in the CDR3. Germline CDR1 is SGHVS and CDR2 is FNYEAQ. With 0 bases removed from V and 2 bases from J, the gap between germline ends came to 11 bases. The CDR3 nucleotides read TGTGCCAGCAGCTTAGCGGCAGGGATGGGCAATCAGCCCCAGCATTTT. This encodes CASSLAAGMGNQPQHF.

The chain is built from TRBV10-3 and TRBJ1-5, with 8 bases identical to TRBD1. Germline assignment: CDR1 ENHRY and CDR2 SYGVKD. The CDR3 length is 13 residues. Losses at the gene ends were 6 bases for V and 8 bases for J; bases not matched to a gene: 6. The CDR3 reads CAISTGGKKPQHF. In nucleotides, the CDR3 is TGTGCCATCAGCACAGGGGGAAAGAAGCCCCAGCATTTT.

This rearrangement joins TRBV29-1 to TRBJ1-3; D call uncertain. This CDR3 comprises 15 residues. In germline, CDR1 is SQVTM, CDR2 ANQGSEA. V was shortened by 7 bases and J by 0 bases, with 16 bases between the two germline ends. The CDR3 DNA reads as TGCAGCGCCGCGAGCCATCTCGCCTCTGGAAACACCATATATTTT. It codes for CSAASHLASGNTIYF.

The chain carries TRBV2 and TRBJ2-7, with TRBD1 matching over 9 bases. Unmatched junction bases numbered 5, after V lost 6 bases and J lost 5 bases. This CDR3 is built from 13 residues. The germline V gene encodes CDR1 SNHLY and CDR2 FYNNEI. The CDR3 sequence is CASRLQGADEQYF. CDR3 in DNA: TGTGCCAGCAGATTACAGGGGGCGGACGAGCAGTACTTC.

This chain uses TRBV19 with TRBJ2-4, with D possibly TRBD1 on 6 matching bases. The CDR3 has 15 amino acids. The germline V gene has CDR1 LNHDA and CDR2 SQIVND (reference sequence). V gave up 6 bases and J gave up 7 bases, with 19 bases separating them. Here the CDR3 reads CASSSHRESWNIQYF. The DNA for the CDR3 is TGTGCCAGTAGCTCCCACAGGGAGTCGTGGAACATTCAGTACTTC. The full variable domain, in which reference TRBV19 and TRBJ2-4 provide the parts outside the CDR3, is DGGITQSPKYLFRKEGQNVTLSCEQNLNHDAMYWYRQDPGQGLRLIYYSQIVNDFQKGDIAEGYSVSREKKESFPLTVTSAQKNPTAFYLCASSSHRESWNIQYFGAGTRLSVL.

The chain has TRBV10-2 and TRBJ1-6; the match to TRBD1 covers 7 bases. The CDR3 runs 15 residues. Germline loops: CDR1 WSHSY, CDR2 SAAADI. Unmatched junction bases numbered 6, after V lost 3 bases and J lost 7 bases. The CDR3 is CASSDKGAKNSPLHF. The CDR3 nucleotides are TGCGCCAGCAGTGATAAGGGGGCGAAGAATTCACCCCTCCACTTT.

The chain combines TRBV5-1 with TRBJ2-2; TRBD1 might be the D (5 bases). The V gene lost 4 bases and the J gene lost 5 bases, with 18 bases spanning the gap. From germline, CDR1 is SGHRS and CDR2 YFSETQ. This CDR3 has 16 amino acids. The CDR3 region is CASSHRQRAGTGELFF. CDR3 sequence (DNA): TGCGCCAGCAGCCATAGACAGCGCGCAGGTACCGGGGAGCTGTTTTTT.

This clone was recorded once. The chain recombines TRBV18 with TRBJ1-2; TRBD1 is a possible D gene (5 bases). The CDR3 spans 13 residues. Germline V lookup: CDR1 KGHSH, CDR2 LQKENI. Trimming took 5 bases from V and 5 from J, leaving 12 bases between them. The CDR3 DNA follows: TGTGCCAGCTCATCGGGACTCCTATATGGCTACACCTTC. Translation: CASSSGLLYGYTF. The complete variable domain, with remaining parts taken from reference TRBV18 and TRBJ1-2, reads NAGVMQNPRHLVRRRGQEARLRCSPMKGHSHVYWYRQLPEEGLKFMVYLQKENIIDESGMPKERFSAEFPKEGPSILRIQQVVRGDSAAYFCASSSGLLYGYTFGSGTRLTVV.

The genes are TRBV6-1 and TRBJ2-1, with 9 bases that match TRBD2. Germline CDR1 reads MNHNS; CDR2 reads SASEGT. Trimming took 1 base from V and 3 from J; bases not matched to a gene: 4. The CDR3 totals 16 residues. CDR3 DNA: TGTGCCAGCAGTGAAGGGCTAGCGGGGTACTACAATGAGCAGTTCTTC. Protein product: CASSEGLAGYYNEQFF.

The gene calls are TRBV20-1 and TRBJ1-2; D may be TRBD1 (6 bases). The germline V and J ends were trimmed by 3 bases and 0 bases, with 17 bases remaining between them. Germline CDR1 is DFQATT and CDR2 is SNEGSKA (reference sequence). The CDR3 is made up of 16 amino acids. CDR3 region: CSASGGLPGTNYGYTF. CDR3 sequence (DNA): TGCAGTGCTAGTGGGGGGCTCCCGGGCACTAACTATGGCTACACCTTC.

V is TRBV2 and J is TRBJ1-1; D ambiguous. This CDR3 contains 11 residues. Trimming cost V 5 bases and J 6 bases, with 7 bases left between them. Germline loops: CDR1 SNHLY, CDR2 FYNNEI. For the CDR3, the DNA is TGTGCCAGCAGTAGAACATCTGAAGCTTTCTTT. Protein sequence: CASSRTSEAFF.

The CDR3 nucleotides read TGTGCCAGCAGCCCGGACGGGGGAAACATTCAGTACTTC. Translation gives CASSPDGGNIQYF. The V call is TRBV5-4, the J call TRBJ2-4, with D possibly being TRBD2 (6 bases). Germline V CDR1 and CDR2: SGHNT, YYREEE (reference sequence). Trimming pared 4 bases from V and 6 bases from J, leaving 11 bases between. The length of the CDR3 is 13 residues.